This is a list of T cell receptor beta chains from one sample in a study of shared clonotypes between healthy human individuals. The data were produced by immunoSEQ multiplex PCR, yet TCRdb's version contains in-frame clones alone and is incomplete. The profile shows about 680,000 clones, approximately 90% of them singletons. Source material: naive CD8+ T cells sorted from blood. The receptors derive from a man aged 25 to 40 in good health. CDR3s include the opening cysteine and the closing phenylalanine or tryptophan.

V	J	CDR3
TRBV7-6	TRBJ2-1	CASSLFMRGPRGNNEQFF
TRBV7-9	TRBJ2-2	CASSSPPGTSGTGELFF
TRBV2	TRBJ2-7	CASPPGRGTYEQYF
TRBV27	TRBJ2-1	CASKDYRDDEQFF
TRBV10-2	TRBJ2-5	CASSALSGEETQYF
TRBV9	TRBJ1-4	CASRGQGADEKLFF
TRBV10-1	TRBJ2-2	CASSEFPLDGANTGELFF
TRBV16	TRBJ1-1	CASRIQGRNTEAFF
TRBV19	TRBJ1-2	CASSNPGEVYYGYTF
TRBV29-1	TRBJ2-1	CSVDRGASGSPRGYEQFF